Below, one T cell receptor beta chain is given with its context. The sample comes from a study of blood T cell repertoires in COVID-19. The junction had 13 bases not matched to a gene; V was cut back by 8 bases and J by 4 bases. The CDR3 consists of 15 residues. Germline CDR1 and CDR2: MDHEN and SYDVKM. Repertoires were generated with immunoSEQ multiplex PCR, while TCRdb's copy carries only in-frame clones and drops some. The sample includes about 140,000 clones, more than 60% of them seen just once. This chain uses TRBV28 with TRBJ1-1; TRBD1 matches at 7 bases. The source of this sequence is an elderly man with acute or convalescent COVID-19. Sequencing used peripheral blood. This chain's CDR3 is CASSRGKGAGTEAFF. The CDR3 bases are TGTGCCAGCTCCCGAGGGAAGGGGGCTGGCACTGAAGCTTTCTTT.